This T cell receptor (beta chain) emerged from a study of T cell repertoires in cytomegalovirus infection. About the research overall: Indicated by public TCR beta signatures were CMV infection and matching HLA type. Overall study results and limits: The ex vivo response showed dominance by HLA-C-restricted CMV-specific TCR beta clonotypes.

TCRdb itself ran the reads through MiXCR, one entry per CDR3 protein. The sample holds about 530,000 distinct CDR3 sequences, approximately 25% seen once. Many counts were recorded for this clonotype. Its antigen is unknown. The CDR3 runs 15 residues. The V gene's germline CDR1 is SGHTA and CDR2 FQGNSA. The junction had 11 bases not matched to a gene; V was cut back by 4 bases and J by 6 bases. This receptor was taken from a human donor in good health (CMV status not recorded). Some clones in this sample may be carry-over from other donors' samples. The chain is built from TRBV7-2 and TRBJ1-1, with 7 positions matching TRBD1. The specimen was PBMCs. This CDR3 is CASSSPDRARAEAFF. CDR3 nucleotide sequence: TGTGCCAGCAGCTCCCCAGACAGGGCGCGGGCTGAAGCTTTCTTT. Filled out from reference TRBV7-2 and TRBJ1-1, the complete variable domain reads GAGVSQSPSNKVTEKGKDVELRCDPISGHTALYWYRQSLGQGLEFLIYFQGNSAPDKSGLPSDRFSAERTGGSVSTLTIQRTQQEDSAVYLCASSSPDRARAEAFFGQGTRLTVV.